What follows describes a single T cell receptor (beta chain). The data originate from a study of blood T cell repertoires in COVID-19. Clones were read by immunoSEQ multiplex PCR, and TCRdb kept only the in-frame ones, dropping some. The data show about 240,000 clones, with approximately 83% seen just once and 3% to 4% held by the top ten. Trimming took off 0 bases at V and 4 bases at J, with 14 bases between the two ends. The V gene's germline CDR1 is SGHRS and CDR2 YFSETQ. The CDR3 runs to 15 residues. The chain uses TRBV5-1 and TRBJ2-7; tentatively, D is TRBD2 (5 bases). Sequencing was carried out using PBMCs or T cells enriched from blood (not recorded which). The receptor was derived from a woman aged 40 to 50 with acute COVID-19. The CDR3 is CASSLGTRGAYEQYF. Written as DNA, the CDR3 is TGCGCCAGCAGCTTGGGTACCCGGGGAGCGTACGAGCAGTACTTC.